Below are 2 T cell receptor beta chains sequenced from a single sample in a study of cytomegalovirus exposure and HLA in healthy donors. The PCR ran on 60 Vbeta and 13 Jbeta primers. Clones were read by immunoSEQ multiplex PCR, and TCRdb kept only the in-frame ones, dropping some. The repertoire consists of some 65,000 clones, with just under 70% occurring once and the leading ten covering 10% to 11%. Sequencing used PBMCs. The receptors were gathered from a woman in her 30s in good health and CMV-seronegative.

This clone was counted a single time. This sequence joins TRBV29-1 and TRBJ2-5; 9 bases are shared with TRBD1. This CDR3 is 14 amino acids long. The germline V gene encodes CDR1 SQVTM and CDR2 ANQGSEA. The J segment lost 4 bases and the V segment lost 7 bases, leaving 10 bases of the junction unmatched. The CDR3 is CSAKRDRDSETQYF. The CDR3 coding sequence is TGCAGCGCCAAGAGGGACAGGGATTCAGAGACCCAGTACTTC.

The chain joins TRBV2 to TRBJ1-6; the match to TRBD1 covers 10 bases. After removal of 10 bases from V and 5 bases from J, the junction contained 5 bases not matched to a gene. The CDR3 sequence is 14 residues long. CDR1 is SNHLY, CDR2 FYNNEI, per germline. The CDR3 protein is CAIWGTGDNSPLHF. The CDR3 DNA is TGTGCCATCTGGGGGACAGGGGATAATTCACCCCTCCACTTT.